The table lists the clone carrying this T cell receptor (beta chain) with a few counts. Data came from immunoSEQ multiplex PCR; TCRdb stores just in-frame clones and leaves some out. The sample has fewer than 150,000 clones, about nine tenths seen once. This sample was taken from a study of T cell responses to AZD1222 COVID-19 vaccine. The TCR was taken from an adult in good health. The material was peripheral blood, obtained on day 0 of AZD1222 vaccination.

CDR3 amino acids: CASSPRIGGRGYGYTF. CDR3 DNA sequence: TGTGCCAGCAGCCCCCGGATCGGGGGACGTGGCTATGGCTACACCTTC. This rearrangement joins TRBV7-9 to TRBJ1-2, with a weak D call TRBD1 (5 bases). Trimming took off 5 bases at V and 4 bases at J, with 20 bases between the two ends. This CDR3 comprises 16 residues. Germline V lookup: CDR1 SEHNR, CDR2 FQNEAQ (reference sequence).